The 16 T cell receptor beta chains below all came from one sample that was sequenced in a study of blood T cell repertoires in COVID-19. Assay used: immunoSEQ multiplex PCR; TCRdb lists only in-frame clones, some missing. The data show about 100,000 clones, 75% to 95% seen once. Sequences were obtained from peripheral blood. These receptors originate from a man in his forties or fifties with acute or convalescent COVID-19.

This chain links TRBV5-1 with TRBJ2-7; no clear D. The germline V gene has CDR1 SGHRS and CDR2 YFSETQ. This CDR3 spans 18 amino acids. V dropped 4 bases and J dropped 2 bases, with 25 bases sitting between them. The CDR3 DNA reads as TGCGCCAGCAGCGAAAGACTTATTGTGCGGCGGAACCCCTACGAGCAGTACTTC. It yields the protein CASSERLIVRRNPYEQYF.

The rearrangement uses TRBV11-3 and TRBJ2-7; a weak D match, TRBD1 (5 bases). Per germline, CDR1 SGHNT and CDR2 YENEEA. Trimming stripped 4 bases from V and 2 bases from J, with 12 bases between. There are 14 residues in the CDR3. The CDR3 loop is CASSSGAGTYEQYF. The DNA for the CDR3 is TGTGCCAGCAGCTCGGGTGCAGGGACCTACGAGCAGTACTTC.

The chain combines TRBV5-1 with TRBJ2-1, with a tentative D call TRBD2 (5 bases). CDR3 length: 14 residues. With 2 bases removed from V and 4 bases from J, the gap between germline ends came to 10 bases. Germline CDR1 reads SGHRS; CDR2 reads YFSETQ. The CDR3: CASSFQRLYNEQFF. The CDR3 DNA reads as TGCGCCAGCAGCTTCCAGCGGCTATACAATGAGCAGTTCTTC.

The chain combines TRBV10-3 with TRBJ1-2; 7 nucleotides line up with TRBD1. The CDR3 has 14 residues. Germline lookup yields CDR1 ENHRY and CDR2 SYGVKD. V lost 6 bases, J lost 5 bases, and 9 bases stayed unmatched. For the CDR3, the DNA is TGTGCCATCAGCCCTGACAGGGTGGGATATGGCTACACCTTC. Amino acids: CAISPDRVGYGYTF.

The V and J genes are TRBV29-1 and TRBJ2-1; D not certain. The V and J ends lost 7 bases and 6 bases respectively, with 13 bases between them. CDR1 and CDR2 from the germline V gene are SQVTM and ANQGSEA. The CDR3 totals 12 residues. The DNA for the CDR3 is TGCAGCGCAGCGCTCCCGGGCAATGAGCAGTTCTTC. As protein: CSAALPGNEQFF.

The chain links TRBV10-3 to TRBJ1-1, with D possibly TRBD1 on 6 matching bases. Trimming took off 0 bases at V and 5 bases at J, with 7 bases between the two ends. This CDR3 has 13 amino acids. Germline-derived CDR1 and CDR2 are ENHRY and SYGVKD. The CDR3 sequence: CAISESQGTEAFF. CDR3 in DNA: TGTGCCATCAGTGAGTCCCAGGGGACTGAAGCTTTCTTT.

The V call is TRBV25-1, the J call TRBJ2-7; TRBD2 agrees at 7 bases. This CDR3 is built from 14 residues. The V gene end was trimmed by 6 bases and the J gene end by 7 bases; junction bases not matched to a gene: 12. Germline V gene data show CDR1 as MGHDK and CDR2 as SYGVNS. CDR3 sequence: CASRETSTIGEQYF. The CDR3 coding sequence is TGTGCCAGCAGGGAGACTAGCACCATCGGAGAGCAGTACTTC.

The chain joins TRBV6-4 to TRBJ2-2, with 9 bases identical to TRBD2. CDR3 size: 15 residues. Germline CDR1 is MRHNA and CDR2 is SNTAGT. V lost 4 bases to trimming and J lost 3 bases; unmatched junction nucleotides: 3. The CDR3 coding sequence is TGTGCCAGCAGTGTGCTAGCGGGGCACACCGGGGAGCTGTTTTTT. This gives the protein CASSVLAGHTGELFF.

This clone has just a few counts. The CDR3 nucleotides read TGTGCCAGCAGTGAACGTGCGGGATTAACTTTCTTT. Translating gives CASSERAGLTFF. The chain is built from TRBV6-1 and TRBJ1-1; D not resolved. The CDR3 contains 12 residues. Germline V gives CDR1 MNHNS, CDR2 SASEGT. V was trimmed by 2 bases and J by 12 bases, leaving 13 bases between them.

The chain recombines TRBV19 with TRBJ2-7; 8 nucleotides align to TRBD1. The CDR3 is made up of 15 amino acids. The V gene end was trimmed by 5 bases and the J gene end by 3 bases; junction bases not matched to a gene: 9. In germline, CDR1 is LNHDA, CDR2 SQIVND (reference sequence). The DNA of the CDR3 is TGTGCCAGTAGTCCCGGGACAGGACATGTCTACGAGCAGTACTTC. Amino acids: CASSPGTGHVYEQYF.

The chain links TRBV30 to TRBJ2-5, with D tentatively TRBD2 (6 bases). This CDR3 contains 13 residues. Germline CDR1 reads GTSNPN; CDR2 reads SVGIG (reference sequence). V was trimmed by 1 base and J by 3 bases, leaving 9 bases between them. The CDR3 coding sequence is TGTGCCTGGAGTGGTGGGAGGAAAGAGACCCAGTACTTC. Protein: CAWSGGRKETQYF.

This chain uses TRBV6-6 with TRBJ2-5, with TRBD1 matching 11 bases. Trimming at V came to 6 bases and at J to 4 bases, leaving 4 bases not matched to a gene. This CDR3 comprises 14 residues. Germline CDR1 reads MNHNY; CDR2 reads SVGAGI (reference sequence). CDR3 coding DNA: TGTGCCAGCAGCCGCGGGACAGGGGGAGAGACCCAGTACTTC. It codes for CASSRGTGGETQYF.

J is TRBJ2-7 and V is TRBV9; 13 positions agree with TRBD2. This CDR3 is 15 amino acids long. The J segment lost 7 bases and the V segment lost 4 bases, leaving 8 bases of the junction unmatched. The germline gives CDR1 SGDLS, CDR2 YYNGEE. CDR3 in amino acids: CASSPPGLAGREQYF. The CDR3 DNA is TGTGCCAGCAGCCCTCCGGGACTAGCGGGAAGGGAGCAGTACTTC.

CDR3 DNA sequence: TGTGCCAGCAGTCCACTAGCGGGCCCCCAGCGGCAGAATGAGCAGTTCTTC. It encodes CASSPLAGPQRQNEQFF. The chain has TRBV6-2 or TRBV6-3 and TRBJ2-1; 9 bases map to TRBD2. The CDR3 totals 17 residues. The junction had 15 bases not matched to a gene; V was cut back by 5 bases and J by 7 bases. From germline, CDR1 is MNHEY and CDR2 SVGEGT.

The genes are TRBV19 and TRBJ1-2; 9 bases map to TRBD1. The CDR3 consists of 18 residues. J gave up 4 bases and V 6 bases, and 18 bases lay outside the gene matches. CDR1 and CDR2 from the germline V gene are LNHDA and SQIVND (reference sequence). CDR3 in amino acids: CASSRLTKQGAPGYGYTF. In DNA form, the CDR3 reads TGTGCCAGTAGCCGGCTAACTAAACAGGGGGCCCCCGGCTATGGCTACACCTTC.

The CDR3 DNA reads TGTGCCAGCAGCCAGGCCCTCTCTGGAAACACCATATATTTT. Protein sequence: CASSQALSGNTIYF. The chain links TRBV6-5 to TRBJ1-3; unclear D gene. The CDR3 runs 14 residues. V lost 6 bases and J 0 bases, leaving 9 bases between the germline ends. In germline, CDR1 is MNHEY, CDR2 SVGAGI.